Listed here are 7 T cell receptor beta chains from one sample, sequenced in a study of blood T cell repertoires in COVID-19 (TCRdb year 2020). Receptor libraries were prepared by the immunoSEQ multiplex PCR assay. The table comes from immuneACCESS by way of TCRdb, which keeps in-frame sequences with V and J called. Part of the clones is missing from these tables; in studies checked, under half for an unresolved V gene and the rest for unknown reasons. For this sample the table gives about 210,000 clones, of which 84% were detected only once. The ten largest clonotypes hold roughly 8% of the sample. The specimen sequenced was peripheral blood. These receptors were taken from a woman aged 45-65 years with active or convalescent COVID-19.

The chain joins TRBV29-1 to TRBJ2-2; D not certain. This CDR3 region has 11 residues. Germline V lookup: CDR1 SQVTM, CDR2 ANQGSEA. V lost 8 bases and J 5 bases, leaving 9 bases between the germline ends. The CDR3 DNA is TGCAGCTCCGAGATAACCGGGGAGCTGTTTTTT. This encodes CSSEITGELFF.

The rearrangement uses TRBV30 and TRBJ2-6; perhaps TRBD1 as D (6 bases). Trimming pared 1 base from V and 0 bases from J, leaving 7 bases between. Germline values: CDR1 GTSNPN, CDR2 SVGIG (reference sequence). The CDR3 runs to 15 residues. CDR3 sequence: CAWSEGGSGANVLTF. CDR3 nucleotide sequence: TGTGCCTGGAGTGAAGGGGGCTCTGGGGCCAACGTCCTGACTTTC.

The gene calls are TRBV5-4 and TRBJ2-3, with 12 bases that match TRBD2. This CDR3 spans 17 amino acids. Germline V CDR1 and CDR2: SGHNT, YYREEE (reference sequence). V lost 9 bases and J lost 4; bases outside the gene matches: 15. In DNA form, the CDR3 reads TGTGCCACCTTCGGGCCTCTAGCGGGGGGGCAGTCAGATACGCAGTATTTT. Amino acids: CATFGPLAGGQSDTQYF.

This chain joins TRBV11-1 and TRBJ2-2, with D unclear. The CDR3 has 13 residues. The V end was cut by 4 bases, the J end by 1 base, with 4 bases between. Germline V lookup: CDR1 SGHAT, CDR2 FQDESV (reference sequence). Here the CDR3 DNA reads TGTGCCAGCAGCTACAGGAACACCGGGGAGCTGTTTTTT. Encoded protein: CASSYRNTGELFF.

This clone was counted a single time. The gene calls are TRBV10-3 and TRBJ1-5, with D possibly TRBD1 on 5 matching bases. The CDR3 contains 13 residues. V lost 0 bases and J lost 6, with 6 bases in between. Per germline, CDR1 ENHRY and CDR2 SYGVKD. The CDR3 coding sequence is TGTGCCATCAGTGAGTCTGGGGCTCAGCCCCAGCATTTT. This sequence encodes CAISESGAQPQHF.

This chain links TRBV28 with TRBJ1-4; D is ambiguous. The V gene's germline CDR1 is MDHEN and CDR2 SYDVKM. Trimming left V 5 bases short and J 7 bases short, with 17 bases between. The CDR3 covers 15 residues. CDR3 sequence: CASSEGIVSSEKLFF. DNA for the CDR3: TGTGCCAGCAGTGAGGGAATTGTTTCGAGTGAAAAACTGTTTTTT.

V is TRBV9 and J is TRBJ2-7; 10 positions match TRBD1. J gave up 6 bases and V 4 bases, and 7 bases lay outside the gene matches. CDR1 is SGDLS and CDR2 is YYNGEE in the germline V gene. The CDR3 is 14 amino acids. CDR3 coding DNA: TGTGCCAGCAGCACAGCGGGACAGGGGACCGAGCAGTACTTC. It encodes CASSTAGQGTEQYF.